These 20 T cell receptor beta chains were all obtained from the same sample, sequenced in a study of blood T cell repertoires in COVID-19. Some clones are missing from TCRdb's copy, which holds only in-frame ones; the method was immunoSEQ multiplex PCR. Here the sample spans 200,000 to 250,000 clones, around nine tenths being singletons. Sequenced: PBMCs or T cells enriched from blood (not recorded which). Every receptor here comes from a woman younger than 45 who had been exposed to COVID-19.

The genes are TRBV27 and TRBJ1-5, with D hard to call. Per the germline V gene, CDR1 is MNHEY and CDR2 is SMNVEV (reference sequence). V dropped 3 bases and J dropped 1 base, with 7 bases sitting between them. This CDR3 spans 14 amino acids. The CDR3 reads CASSFGESNQPQHF. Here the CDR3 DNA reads TGTGCCAGCAGTTTTGGAGAGAGCAATCAGCCCCAGCATTTT.

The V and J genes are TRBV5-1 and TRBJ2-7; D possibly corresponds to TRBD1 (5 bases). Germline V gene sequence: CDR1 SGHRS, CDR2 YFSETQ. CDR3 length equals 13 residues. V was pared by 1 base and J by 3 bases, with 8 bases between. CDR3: CASSLIRDYEQYF. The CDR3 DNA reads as TGCGCCAGCAGCTTGATCAGGGACTACGAGCAGTACTTC.

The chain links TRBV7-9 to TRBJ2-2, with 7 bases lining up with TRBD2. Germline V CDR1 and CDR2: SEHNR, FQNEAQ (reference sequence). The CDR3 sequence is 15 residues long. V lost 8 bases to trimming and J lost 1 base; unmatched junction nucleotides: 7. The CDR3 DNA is TGTGCCAGCGCTAGCGGAGCCCGGAACACCGGGGAGCTGTTTTTT. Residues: CASASGARNTGELFF.

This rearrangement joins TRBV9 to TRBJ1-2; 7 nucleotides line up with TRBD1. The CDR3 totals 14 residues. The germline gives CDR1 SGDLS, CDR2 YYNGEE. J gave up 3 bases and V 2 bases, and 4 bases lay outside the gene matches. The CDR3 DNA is TGTGCCAGCAGCGTTCCGGGACAGCACTATGGCTACACCTTC. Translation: CASSVPGQHYGYTF.

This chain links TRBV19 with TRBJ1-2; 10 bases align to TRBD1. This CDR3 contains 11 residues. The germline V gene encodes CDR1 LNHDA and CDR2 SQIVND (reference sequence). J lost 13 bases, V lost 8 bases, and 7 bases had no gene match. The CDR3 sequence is CASSGTGESTF. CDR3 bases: TGTGCCAGTTCCGGGACAGGGGAATCCACCTTC.

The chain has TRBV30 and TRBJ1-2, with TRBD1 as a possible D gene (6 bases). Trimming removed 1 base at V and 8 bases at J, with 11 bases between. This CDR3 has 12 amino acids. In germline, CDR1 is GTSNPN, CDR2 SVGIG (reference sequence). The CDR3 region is CAWSDRERGYTF. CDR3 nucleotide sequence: TGTGCCTGGAGTGACAGGGAAAGAGGCTACACCTTC. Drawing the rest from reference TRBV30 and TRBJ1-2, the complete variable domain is SQTIHQWPATLVQPVGSPLSLECTVEGTSNPNLYWYRQAAGRGLQLLFYSVGIGQISSEVPQNLSASRPQDRQFILSSKKLLLSDSGFYLCAWSDRERGYTFGSGTRLTVV.

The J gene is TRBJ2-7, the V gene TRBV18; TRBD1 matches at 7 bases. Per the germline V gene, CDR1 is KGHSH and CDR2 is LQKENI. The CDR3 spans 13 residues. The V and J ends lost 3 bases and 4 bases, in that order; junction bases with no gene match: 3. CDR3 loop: CASSPGTEYEQYF. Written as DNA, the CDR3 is TGTGCCAGCTCACCGGGGACAGAGTACGAGCAGTACTTC.

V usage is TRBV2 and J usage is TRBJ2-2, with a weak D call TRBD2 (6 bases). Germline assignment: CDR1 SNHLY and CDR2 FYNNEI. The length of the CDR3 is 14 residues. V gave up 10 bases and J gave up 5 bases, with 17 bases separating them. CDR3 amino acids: CATKQLARTGELFF. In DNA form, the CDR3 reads TGTGCCACCAAACAACTAGCAAGGACCGGGGAGCTGTTTTTT.

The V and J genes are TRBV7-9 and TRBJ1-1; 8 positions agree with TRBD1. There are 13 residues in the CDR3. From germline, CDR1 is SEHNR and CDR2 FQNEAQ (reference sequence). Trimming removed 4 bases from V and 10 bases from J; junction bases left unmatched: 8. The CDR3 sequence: CASSSSQGALAFF. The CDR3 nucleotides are TGTGCCAGCAGCTCAAGTCAGGGGGCGCTAGCTTTCTTT. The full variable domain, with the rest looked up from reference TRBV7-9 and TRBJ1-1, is DTGVSQNPRHKITKRGQNVTFRCDPISEHNRLYWYRQTLGQGPEFLTYFQNEAQLEKSRLLSDRFSAERPKGSFSTLEIQRTEQGDSAMYLCASSSSQGALAFFGQGTRLTVV.

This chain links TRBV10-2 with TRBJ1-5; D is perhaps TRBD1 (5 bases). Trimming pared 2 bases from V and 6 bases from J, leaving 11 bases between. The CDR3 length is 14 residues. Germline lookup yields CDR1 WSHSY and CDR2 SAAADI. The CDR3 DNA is TGCGCCAGCAGTGAGGGGCAGGGCGGTCAGCCCCAGCATTTT. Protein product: CASSEGQGGQPQHF.

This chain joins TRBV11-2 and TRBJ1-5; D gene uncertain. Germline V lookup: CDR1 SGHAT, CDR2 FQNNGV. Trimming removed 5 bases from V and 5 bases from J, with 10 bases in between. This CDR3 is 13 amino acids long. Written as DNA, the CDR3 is TGTGCCAGCAGCCCGGGAGGGTATCAGCCCCAGCATTTT. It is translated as CASSPGGYQPQHF.

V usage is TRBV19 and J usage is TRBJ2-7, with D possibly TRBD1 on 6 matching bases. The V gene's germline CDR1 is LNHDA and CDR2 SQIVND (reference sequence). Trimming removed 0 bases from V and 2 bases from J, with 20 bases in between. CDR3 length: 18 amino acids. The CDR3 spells CASSIDFSTGPATYEQYF. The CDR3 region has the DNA TGTGCCAGTAGTATAGACTTTTCAACAGGGCCCGCTACCTACGAGCAGTACTTC.

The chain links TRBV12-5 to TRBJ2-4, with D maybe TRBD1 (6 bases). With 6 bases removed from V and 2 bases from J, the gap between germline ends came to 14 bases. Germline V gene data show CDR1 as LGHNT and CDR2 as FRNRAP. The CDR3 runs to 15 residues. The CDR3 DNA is TGTGCTAGTGGACAGACAGGAATCTCCAAAAACATTCAGTACTTC. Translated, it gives CASGQTGISKNIQYF.

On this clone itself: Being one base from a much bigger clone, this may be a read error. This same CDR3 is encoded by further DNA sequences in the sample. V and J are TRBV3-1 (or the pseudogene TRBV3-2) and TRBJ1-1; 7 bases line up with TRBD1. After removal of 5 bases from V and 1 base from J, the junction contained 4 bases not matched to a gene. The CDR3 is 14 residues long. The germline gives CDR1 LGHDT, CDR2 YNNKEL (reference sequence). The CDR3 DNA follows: TGTGCCAGCAGCTTACGGACAGGGAACACTGAAGCTTTCTTT. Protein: CASSLRTGNTEAFF.

CDR3 sequence reads: CASSIEWPQHF. The CDR3 DNA sequence: TGTGCCAGCAGTATCGAGTGGCCCCAGCATTTT. The gene calls are TRBV28 and TRBJ1-5, with D unresolved. Trimming took 5 bases from V and 9 from J, leaving 8 bases between them. The CDR3 is made up of 11 amino acids. Germline assignment: CDR1 MDHEN and CDR2 SYDVKM.

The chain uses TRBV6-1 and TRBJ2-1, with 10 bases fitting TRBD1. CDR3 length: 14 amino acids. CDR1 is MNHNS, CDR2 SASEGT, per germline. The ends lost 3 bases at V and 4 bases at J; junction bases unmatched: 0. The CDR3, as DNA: TGTGCCAGCAGTGAGGACAGGGGGTACAATGAGCAGTTCTTC. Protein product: CASSEDRGYNEQFF.

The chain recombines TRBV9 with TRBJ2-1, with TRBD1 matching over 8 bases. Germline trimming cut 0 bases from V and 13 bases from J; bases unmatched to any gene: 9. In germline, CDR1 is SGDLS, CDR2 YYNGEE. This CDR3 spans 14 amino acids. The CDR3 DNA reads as TGTGCCAGCAGCGTAGCTACGGGACAGGTAGCCCAGTTCTTC. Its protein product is CASSVATGQVAQFF.

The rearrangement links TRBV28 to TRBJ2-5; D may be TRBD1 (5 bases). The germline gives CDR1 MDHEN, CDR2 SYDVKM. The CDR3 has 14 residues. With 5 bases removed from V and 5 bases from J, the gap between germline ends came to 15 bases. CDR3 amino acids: CASSQTRAAETQYF. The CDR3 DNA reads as TGTGCCAGCAGTCAGACCAGGGCCGCGGAGACCCAGTACTTC.

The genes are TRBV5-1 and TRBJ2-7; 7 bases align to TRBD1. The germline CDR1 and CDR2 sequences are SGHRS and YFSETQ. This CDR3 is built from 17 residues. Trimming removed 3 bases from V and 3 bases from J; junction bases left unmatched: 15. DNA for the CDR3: TGCGCCAGCAGCTCACCGCGGAGAGAGGGGGCCCTCTACGAGCAGTACTTC. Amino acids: CASSSPRREGALYEQYF.

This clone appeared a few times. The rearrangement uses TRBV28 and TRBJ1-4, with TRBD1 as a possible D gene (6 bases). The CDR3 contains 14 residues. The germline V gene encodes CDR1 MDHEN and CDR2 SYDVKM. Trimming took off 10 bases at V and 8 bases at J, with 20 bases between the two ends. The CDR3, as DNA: TGTGCCACAACCCTTGGACAGCTAGAAGAAAAACTGTTTTTT. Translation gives CATTLGQLEEKLFF.